Described below is a single TCR beta chain sequence and its context. TCRdb used MiXCR to reprocess the RT-PCR reads, holding one entry per CDR3 protein. The sample shows 550,000 to 600,000 distinct CDR3 sequences, approximately 12% of them seen only once. The sample is drawn from a study of response to subunit inactivated influenza vaccine. V lost 1 base to trimming and J lost 4 bases, with 17 bases between them. Germline CDR1 reads SGHDT; CDR2 reads YYEEEE. The CDR3 is 16 residues long. V usage is TRBV5-6 and J usage is TRBJ1-2, with D possibly matching TRBD1 (5 bases). The TCR sequence derives from a man between 50 and 59 years old who received an inactivated influenza vaccine. Sequencing was performed on PBMCs from blood, taken on the day of vaccination. CDR3 coding DNA: TGTGCCAGCAGCTTGTCTCAGGGTGTTTATAGCTATGGCTACACCTTC. Amino acid sequence: CASSLSQGVYSYGYTF. The entire variable domain, with the rest obtained from reference TRBV5-6 and TRBJ1-2, is as follows: DAGVTQSPTHLIKTRGQQVTLRCSPKSGHDTVSWYQQALGQGPQFIFQYYEEEERQRGNFPDRFSGHQFPNYSSELNVNALLLGDSALYLCASSLSQGVYSYGYTFGSGTRLTVV.